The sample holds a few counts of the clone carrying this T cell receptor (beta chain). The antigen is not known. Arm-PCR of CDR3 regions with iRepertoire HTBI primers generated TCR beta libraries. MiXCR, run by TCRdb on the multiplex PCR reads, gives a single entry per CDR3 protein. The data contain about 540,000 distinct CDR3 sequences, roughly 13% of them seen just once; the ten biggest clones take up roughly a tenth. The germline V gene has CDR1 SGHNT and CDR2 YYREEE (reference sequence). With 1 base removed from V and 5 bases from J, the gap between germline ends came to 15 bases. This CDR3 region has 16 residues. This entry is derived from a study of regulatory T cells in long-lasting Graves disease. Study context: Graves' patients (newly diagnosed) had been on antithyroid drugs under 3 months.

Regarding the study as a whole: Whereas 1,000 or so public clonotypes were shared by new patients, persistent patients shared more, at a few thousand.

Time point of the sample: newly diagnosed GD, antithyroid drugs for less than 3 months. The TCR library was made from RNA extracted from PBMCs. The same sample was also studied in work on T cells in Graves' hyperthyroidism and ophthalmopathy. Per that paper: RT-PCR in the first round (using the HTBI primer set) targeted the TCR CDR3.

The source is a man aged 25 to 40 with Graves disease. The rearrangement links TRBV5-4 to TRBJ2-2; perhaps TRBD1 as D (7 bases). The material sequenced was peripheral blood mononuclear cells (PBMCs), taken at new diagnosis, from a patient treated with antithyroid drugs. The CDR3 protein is CASSLLGRGRTGELFF. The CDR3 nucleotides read TGTGCCAGCAGCTTGTTGGGCAGGGGGAGGACCGGGGAGCTGTTTTTT.